The T cell receptor (beta chain) described here comes from a study of shared T cell receptors in the human thymus. Sequencing was performed with immunoSEQ multiplex PCR; in TCRdb, only in-frame clones are kept and a portion is missing. The sample shows some 700,000 clones, 70% to 90% of them seen only once. The CDR3 is made up of 17 amino acids. Per the germline V gene, CDR1 is LNHNV and CDR2 is YYDKDF (reference sequence). Trimming took 3 bases from V and 4 from J; bases not matched to a gene: 9. A further study also used this sample, focusing on human thymus T cells. This second report adds: Infants served as donors; they were healthy and Finnish and were having corrective surgery for congenital heart defects. Resections were taken during corrective heart surgery, and the thymus tissue came from these. Apparent skewing of V and J gene usage characterized both thymic and blood repertoires. The related literature has documented a marked overlap of thymic repertoires among unrelated individuals.

The sequence derives from a boy less than two years old with a congenital heart defect. The sample was thymocytes. The chain recombines TRBV15 with TRBJ2-2, with 9 bases identical to TRBD2. CDR3 protein: CATSRMGLAPGTGELFF. DNA for the CDR3: TGTGCCACCAGCAGGATGGGACTAGCTCCCGGCACCGGGGAGCTGTTTTTT. The entire variable domain, with the rest obtained from reference TRBV15 and TRBJ2-2, is as follows: DAMVIQNPRYQVTQFGKPVTLSCSQTLNHNVMYWYQQKSSQAPKLLFHYYDKDFNNEADTPDNFQSRRPNTSFCFLDIRSPGLGDTAMYLCATSRMGLAPGTGELFFGEGSRLTVL.